This record looks at one T cell receptor (beta chain) sequence and its context. The sample comes from a study of T cells in Graves' hyperthyroidism and ophthalmopathy. Researchers amplified the TCR beta CDR3 regions from RNA transcripts. Researchers ran a first-round RT-PCR on the TCR CDR3 using the HTBI primer set. TCRdb redid the calling of the multiplex PCR reads with MiXCR, one entry per CDR3 protein. Of over 700,000 distinct CDR3 sequences listed, approximately 40% are singletons. Hyperthyroidism in the patients, aged 18 to 65, was newly diagnosed and under 2 months in duration. J gave up 6 bases and V 3 bases, and 7 bases lay outside the gene matches. This CDR3 has 15 residues. Germline-derived CDR1 and CDR2 are SQVTM and ANQGSEA.

This TCR was recovered from a man younger than 35 with Graves' hyperthyroidism. The rearrangement joins TRBV29-1 to TRBJ1-5; 11 bases line up with TRBD1. Sequencing was performed on blood. CDR3 in DNA: TGCAGCGTTGAGACCGGGACAGGGGGTAGTCAGCCCCAGCATTTT. Its translation: CSVETGTGGSQPQHF. The full variable domain, rest sourced from reference TRBV29-1 and TRBJ1-5, is SAVISQKPSRDICQRGTSLTIQCQVDSQVTMMFWYRQQPGQSLTLIATANQGSEATYESGFVIDKFPISRPNLTFSTLTVSNMSPEDSSIYLCSVETGTGGSQPQHFGDGTRLSIL.